The source of this T cell receptor (beta chain) is a study of CD8 T cells in ankylosing spondylitis. One entry per CDR3 protein results from TCRdb running MiXCR on the 5' RACE reads. This table has around 25,000 distinct CDR3 sequences, 2.5% appearing once. The CDR3 spans 13 residues. The germline V gene has CDR1 SGDLS and CDR2 YYNGEE. V lost 2 bases to trimming and J lost 7 bases, with 12 bases between them. This clonotype was recorded many times. This chain links TRBV9 with TRBJ2-5; D could derive from TRBD1 or TRBD2 (5 bases each). The sample consisted of blood, either unsorted or a sorted T cell fraction (not recorded which). The TCR was taken from a female donor with ankylosing spondylitis or in good health (not recorded which). The CDR3 sequence is CASSVGTAGTQYF. The CDR3 DNA follows: TGTGCCAGCAGCGTGGGGACCGCCGGGACCCAGTACTTC.